This TCR beta chain was retrieved from a study of blood T cell repertoires in COVID-19. Trimming removed 3 bases at V and 8 bases at J, with 17 bases between. The CDR3 covers 15 residues. Looked up from germline, CDR1 is KGHDR and CDR2 is SFDVKD. Clones were read by immunoSEQ multiplex PCR, and TCRdb kept only the in-frame ones, dropping some. Here the sample spans roughly 55,000 clones, less than 90% being singletons. The gene calls are TRBV24-1 and TRBJ2-3, with a tentative D call TRBD1 (6 bases). The TCR sequence derives from a woman aged 60-70 years with acute or convalescent COVID-19. Input material: peripheral blood. The CDR3 coding sequence is TGTGCCACCAGTGATCCTACAGGGCCCGAGGGTACGCAGTATTTT. Encoded protein: CATSDPTGPEGTQYF.